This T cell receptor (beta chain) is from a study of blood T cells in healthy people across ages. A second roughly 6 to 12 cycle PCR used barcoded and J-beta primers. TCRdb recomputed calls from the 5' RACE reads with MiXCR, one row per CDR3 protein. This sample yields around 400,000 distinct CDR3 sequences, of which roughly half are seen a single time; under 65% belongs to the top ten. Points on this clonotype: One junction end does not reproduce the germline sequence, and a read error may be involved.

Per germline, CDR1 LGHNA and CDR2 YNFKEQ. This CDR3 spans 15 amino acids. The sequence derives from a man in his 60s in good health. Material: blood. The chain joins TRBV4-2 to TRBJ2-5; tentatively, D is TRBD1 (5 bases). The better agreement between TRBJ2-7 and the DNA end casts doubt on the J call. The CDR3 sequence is CASSQEIGEGYEQYF. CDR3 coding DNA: TGTGCCAGCAGTCAAGAAATAGGGGAAGGGTACGAGCAGTACTTC.